Shown below are 18 T cell receptor beta chains from a single sample sequenced in a study of T cells after yellow fever vaccination. TCRdb re-called the 5' RACE reads with MiXCR, one entry per CDR3 protein. Seen here are 310,000 or so distinct CDR3 sequences, about 6.6% observed once, and the top ten hold roughly a sixth. This material consisted of PBMCs, taken approximately 40 days after the first yellow fever vaccination. These receptors were taken from a man aged 18-30 years who received the YFV17D yellow fever vaccine.

This clonotype was counted a few times. The chain couples TRBV24-1 to TRBJ2-1, with no clear D. The CDR3 loop spans 16 amino acids. Per the germline V gene, CDR1 is KGHDR and CDR2 is SFDVKD. Trimming pared 2 bases from V and 0 bases from J, leaving 10 bases between. CDR3 residues: CATSDSHASSYNEQFF. The CDR3 DNA reads TGTGCCACCAGTGATTCCCACGCTAGCTCCTACAATGAGCAGTTCTTC.

This clonotype was seen a few times. V usage is TRBV2 and J usage is TRBJ1-1, with a possible D match to TRBD1 (5 bases). The CDR3 is made up of 11 amino acids. Germline loops: CDR1 SNHLY, CDR2 FYNNEI. Trimming cost V 4 bases and J 10 bases, with 10 bases left between them. CDR3 sequence reads: CASSGGESAFF. The CDR3 bases are TGTGCCAGCAGTGGAGGGGAATCAGCTTTCTTT. The variable domain in full, with the rest retrieved from reference TRBV2 and TRBJ1-1, is EPEVTQTPSHQVTQMGQEVILRCVPISNHLYFYWYRQILGQKVEFLVSFYNNEISEKSEIFDDQFSVERPDGSNFTLKIRSTKLEDSAMYFCASSGGESAFFGQGTRLTVV.

This chain joins TRBV7-3 and TRBJ2-5, with 9 bases fitting TRBD2. This CDR3 spans 17 amino acids. The V gene end was trimmed by 6 bases and the J gene end by 5 bases; junction bases not matched to a gene: 16. Per germline, CDR1 SGHTA and CDR2 FQGTGA. CDR3 region: CASSSSRGGGAVETQYF. The CDR3 nucleotides are TGTGCCAGCAGTTCTTCCCGAGGCGGGGGGGCCGTCGAGACCCAGTACTTC.

This clonotype came up a few times. The chain employs TRBV11-2 and TRBJ2-5; 8 positions agree with TRBD2. Germline lookup yields CDR1 SGHAT and CDR2 FQNNGV. This CDR3 spans 15 amino acids. J lost 4 bases, V lost 5 bases, and 9 bases had no gene match. The chain's CDR3 is CASSPSGGLPETQYF. The CDR3, as DNA: TGTGCCAGCAGCCCGAGCGGGGGTCTCCCAGAGACCCAGTACTTC.

V is TRBV5-1 and J is TRBJ1-2, with 11 bases that match TRBD1. This CDR3 spans 16 amino acids. Per the germline V gene, CDR1 is SGHRS and CDR2 is YFSETQ. J was trimmed by 5 bases and V by 5 bases; bases with no gene match: 11. Here the CDR3 reads CASRLGQGAATYGYTF. The CDR3, as DNA: TGCGCCAGCAGACTCGGACAGGGGGCGGCTACTTATGGCTACACCTTC.

This clonotype has just a few counts. The chain carries TRBV5-1 and TRBJ2-7; 8 positions match TRBD1. Germline lookup yields CDR1 SGHRS and CDR2 YFSETQ. V lost 2 bases to trimming and J lost 5 bases; unmatched junction nucleotides: 6. The CDR3 sequence is 14 residues long. The CDR3 DNA sequence: TGCGCCAGCAGCTTTTGGACAGGGACCGACGAGCAGTACTTC. Translated: CASSFWTGTDEQYF.

This chain connects TRBV29-1 to TRBJ1-2; D gene uncertain. Germline V gene sequence: CDR1 SQVTM, CDR2 ANQGSEA. The V gene lost 7 bases and the J gene lost 7 bases, with 13 bases spanning the gap. This CDR3 is built from 11 residues. Written as DNA, the CDR3 is TGCAGCGCGGCGGAGTATCTTGGCTACACCTTC. It specifies CSAAEYLGYTF.

V is TRBV3-1 and J is TRBJ1-2; tentative D call: TRBD1 (5 bases). The V gene's germline CDR1 is LGHDT and CDR2 YNNKEL (reference sequence). CDR3 size: 12 residues. Trimming left V 3 bases short and J 8 bases short, with 10 bases between. This CDR3 is CASSQGGVGYTF. The CDR3, as DNA: TGTGCCAGCAGCCAGGGAGGGGTCGGCTACACCTTC. The complete variable domain, with remaining parts taken from reference TRBV3-1 and TRBJ1-2, reads DTAVSQTPKYLVTQMGNDKSIKCEQNLGHDTMYWYKQDSKKFLKIMFSYNNKELIINETVPNRFSPKSPDKAHLNLHINSLELGDSAVYFCASSQGGVGYTFGSGTRLTVV.

This clonotype was picked up many times. This chain connects TRBV6-1 to TRBJ2-7, with 9 bases fitting TRBD2. Germline assignment: CDR1 MNHNS and CDR2 SASEGT. Unmatched junction bases numbered 4, after V lost 4 bases and J lost 0 bases. This CDR3 contains 15 residues. CDR3: CASSVSGGLSYEQYV. The CDR3 DNA reads TGTGCCAGCAGTGTTAGCGGGGGCCTCTCCTACGAGCAGTACGTC.

Concerning this clonotype: A much larger clone lies one base from this, so it may be a read error. The V call is TRBV7-6, the J call TRBJ2-6; a weak D match, TRBD1 (6 bases). Germline CDR1 and CDR2: SGHVS and FNYEAQ. This CDR3 has 17 amino acids. The CDR3 loop reads CASSPFQGISGANVLSF. The CDR3 DNA sequence: TGTGCCAGCAGCCCCTTCCAGGGGATATCTGGGGCCAACGTCCTGAGTTTC.

The chain employs TRBV4-3 and TRBJ1-1; D gene uncertain. The length of the CDR3 is 15 residues. Germline CDR1 reads LGHNA; CDR2 reads YSLEER. The V and J ends lost 2 bases and 1 base respectively, with 11 bases between them. CDR3 loop: CASSQSLWGNTEAFF. DNA of the CDR3: TGCGCCAGCAGCCAATCATTGTGGGGGAACACTGAAGCTTTCTTT.

The V gene is TRBV11-2, the J gene TRBJ2-3; TRBD1 matches 8 bases. The CDR3 loop spans 16 amino acids. Trimming removed 5 bases from V and 8 bases from J; junction bases left unmatched: 15. Germline V CDR1 and CDR2: SGHAT, FQNNGV. The CDR3 bases are TGTGCCAGCAGCGGCTTTGGGACAGGCCCCGCGGGTACGCAGTATTTT. It codes for CASSGFGTGPAGTQYF.

This clonotype was seen ten or more times. The chain is built from TRBV11-2 and TRBJ2-5; D tentatively reads TRBD1 or TRBD2 (5 bases each). The germline CDR1 and CDR2 sequences are SGHAT and FQNNGV. Deletions cut 4 bases from V and 7 bases from J, with 19 bases between. This CDR3 is 15 amino acids long. This chain's CDR3 is CASSYYALTGGTQYF. DNA for the CDR3: TGTGCCAGCAGCTATTATGCGCTGACTGGGGGGACCCAGTACTTC.

This clonotype was seen many times. The rearrangement links TRBV7-2 to TRBJ2-2; 9 bases are a match to TRBD2. CDR3 length: 17 residues. The germline V gene encodes CDR1 SGHTA and CDR2 FQGNSA. Trimming cost V 5 bases and J 4 bases; bases outside gene matches: 11. The DNA of the CDR3 is TGTGCCAGCAGCCCCCAAAGTTCGCGGGGGGGCACCGGGGAGCTGTTTTTT. Translated: CASSPQSSRGGTGELFF.

In its sample, this clonotype was seen many times. The junction departs from the called germline gene at one end, perhaps through a read error. The rearrangement joins TRBV3-1 to TRBJ1-1; D is possibly TRBD1 (6 bases). This CDR3 has 12 residues. Germline V lookup: CDR1 LGHDT, CDR2 YNNKEL (reference sequence). The CDR3 spells CASNQGTTEAFF. The CDR3 DNA reads as TGTGCCAGCAACCAAGGGACAACTGAAGCTTTCTTT.

In this sample, this clonotype turned up a few times. This chain joins TRBV20-1 and TRBJ2-5; 8 bases map to TRBD2. V shed 6 bases and J 5 bases; nucleotides not matched to a gene: 11. This CDR3 contains 14 residues. CDR1 and CDR2 from the germline V gene are DFQATT and SNEGSKA (reference sequence). This CDR3 reads CSAPQRGGGETQYF. The DNA of the CDR3 is TGCAGTGCACCGCAACGGGGGGGCGGGGAGACCCAGTACTTC.

The chain employs TRBV7-9 and TRBJ1-2; TRBD1 matches 10 bases. J lost 7 bases, V lost 0 bases, and 2 bases had no gene match. The CDR3 loop spans 14 amino acids. Germline loops: CDR1 SEHNR, CDR2 FQNEAQ (reference sequence). The CDR3 DNA is TGTGCCAGCAGCTTAGCCCGGACAGGGGGTGGCTACACCTTC. This sequence encodes CASSLARTGGGYTF.

The table lists this clonotype with many counts. This rearrangement joins TRBV4-1 to TRBJ2-7; unclear D gene. The germline V gene encodes CDR1 MGHRA and CDR2 YSYEKL. Trimming stripped 4 bases from V and 5 bases from J, with 18 bases between. The CDR3 is made up of 15 amino acids. The CDR3 reads CASSRIPGPKDEQYV. The CDR3 coding sequence is TGCGCCAGCAGCCGGATACCGGGCCCCAAGGACGAGCAGTACGTC.